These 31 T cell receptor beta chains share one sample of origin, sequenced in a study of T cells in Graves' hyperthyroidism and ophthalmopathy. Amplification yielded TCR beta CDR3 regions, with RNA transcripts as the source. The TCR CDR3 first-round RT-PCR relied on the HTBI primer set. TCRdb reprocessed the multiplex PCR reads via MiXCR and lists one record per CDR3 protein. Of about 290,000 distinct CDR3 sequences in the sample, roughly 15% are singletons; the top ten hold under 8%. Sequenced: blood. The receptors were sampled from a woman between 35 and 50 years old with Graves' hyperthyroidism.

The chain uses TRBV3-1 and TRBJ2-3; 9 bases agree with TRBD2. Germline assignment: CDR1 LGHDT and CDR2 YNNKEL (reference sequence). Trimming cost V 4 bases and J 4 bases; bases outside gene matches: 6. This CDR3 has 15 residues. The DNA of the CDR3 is TGTGCCAGCAGCCGGGCGGGAGGGCCGTCAGATACGCAGTATTTT. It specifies CASSRAGGPSDTQYF.

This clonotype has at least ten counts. Written as DNA, the CDR3 is TGCGCCAGCAGCTTCCAGGGGGAGAACACTGAAGCTTTCTTT. Its protein is CASSFQGENTEAFF. This rearrangement joins TRBV5-1 to TRBJ1-1; 7 bases fit TRBD1. J lost 1 base, V lost 2 bases, and 2 bases had no gene match. The CDR3 runs to 14 residues. CDR1 is SGHRS, CDR2 YFSETQ, per germline.

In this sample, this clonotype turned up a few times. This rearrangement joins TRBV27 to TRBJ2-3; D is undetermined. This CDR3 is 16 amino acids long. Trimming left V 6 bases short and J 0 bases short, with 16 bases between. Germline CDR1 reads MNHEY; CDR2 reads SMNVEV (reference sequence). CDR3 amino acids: CASRRPGITSTDTQYF. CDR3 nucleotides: TGTGCCAGCAGGCGACCAGGAATAACTAGCACAGATACGCAGTATTTT.

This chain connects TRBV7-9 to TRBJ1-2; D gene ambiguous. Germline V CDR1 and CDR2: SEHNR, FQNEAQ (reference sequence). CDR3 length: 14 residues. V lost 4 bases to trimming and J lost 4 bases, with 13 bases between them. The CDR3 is CASSSTGAVYGYTF. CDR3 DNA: TGTGCCAGCAGCTCTACTGGTGCGGTCTATGGCTACACCTTC.

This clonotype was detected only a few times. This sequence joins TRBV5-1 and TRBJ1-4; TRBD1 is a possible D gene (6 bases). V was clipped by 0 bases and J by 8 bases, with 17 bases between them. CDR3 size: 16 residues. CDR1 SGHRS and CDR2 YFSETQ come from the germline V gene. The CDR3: CASSLATTGRAEKLFF. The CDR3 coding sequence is TGCGCCAGCAGCTTGGCCACCACAGGGCGGGCCGAAAAACTGTTTTTT.

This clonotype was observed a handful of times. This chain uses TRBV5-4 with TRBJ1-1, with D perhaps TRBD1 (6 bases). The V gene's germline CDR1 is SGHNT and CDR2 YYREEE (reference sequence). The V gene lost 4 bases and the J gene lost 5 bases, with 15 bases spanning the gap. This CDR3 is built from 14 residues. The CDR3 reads CASSVTGSGTEAFF. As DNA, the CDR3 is TGTGCCAGCAGCGTTACAGGGTCTGGAACTGAAGCTTTCTTT.

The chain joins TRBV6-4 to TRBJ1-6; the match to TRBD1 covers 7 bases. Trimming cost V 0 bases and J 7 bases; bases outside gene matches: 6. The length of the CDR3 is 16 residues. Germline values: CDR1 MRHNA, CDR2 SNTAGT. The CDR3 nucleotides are TGTGCCAGCAGTGACTCTAAAGGGACAGACAATTCACCCCTCCACTTT. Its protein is CASSDSKGTDNSPLHF.

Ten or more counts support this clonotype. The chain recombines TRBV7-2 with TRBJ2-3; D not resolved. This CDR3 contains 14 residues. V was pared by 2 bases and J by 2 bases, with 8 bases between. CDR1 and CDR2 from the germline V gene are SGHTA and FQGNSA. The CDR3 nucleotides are TGTGCCAGCAGCTTACGAATCCCCACAGATACGCAGTATTTT. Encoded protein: CASSLRIPTDTQYF.

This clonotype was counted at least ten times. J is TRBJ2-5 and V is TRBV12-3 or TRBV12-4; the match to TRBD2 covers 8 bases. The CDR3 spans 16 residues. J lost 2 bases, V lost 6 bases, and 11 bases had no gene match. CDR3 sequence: CASSPLSGRKQETQYF. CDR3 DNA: TGTGCCAGCAGCCCTCTAAGCGGGAGAAAGCAAGAGACCCAGTACTTC.

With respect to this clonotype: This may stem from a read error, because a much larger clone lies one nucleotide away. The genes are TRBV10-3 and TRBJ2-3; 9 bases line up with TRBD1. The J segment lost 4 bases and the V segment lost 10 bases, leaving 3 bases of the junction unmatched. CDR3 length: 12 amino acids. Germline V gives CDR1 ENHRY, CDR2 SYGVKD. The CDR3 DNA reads TGTGCCAGCTGGACAGGGGCAGATACGCAGTATTTT. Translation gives CASWTGADTQYF.

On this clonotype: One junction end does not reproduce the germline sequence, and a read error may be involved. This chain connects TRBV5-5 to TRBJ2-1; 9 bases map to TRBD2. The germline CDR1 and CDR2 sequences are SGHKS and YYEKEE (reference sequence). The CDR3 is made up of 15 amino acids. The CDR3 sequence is CASGLASGAYNEQFF. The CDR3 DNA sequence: TGTGCCAGCGGCTTAGCTAGCGGGGCATACAATGAGCAGTTCTTC.

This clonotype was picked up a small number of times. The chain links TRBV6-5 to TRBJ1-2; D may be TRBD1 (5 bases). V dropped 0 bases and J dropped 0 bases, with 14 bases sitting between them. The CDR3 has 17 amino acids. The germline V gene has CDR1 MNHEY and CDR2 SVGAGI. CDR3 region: CASSYSGTLTSNYGYTF. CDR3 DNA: TGTGCCAGCAGTTACTCCGGGACTCTCACTTCTAACTATGGCTACACCTTC.

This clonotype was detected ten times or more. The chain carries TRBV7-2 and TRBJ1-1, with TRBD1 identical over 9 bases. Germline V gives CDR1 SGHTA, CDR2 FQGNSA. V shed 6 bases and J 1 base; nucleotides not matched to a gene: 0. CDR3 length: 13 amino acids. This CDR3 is CASRTGGNTEAFF. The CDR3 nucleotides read TGTGCCAGCAGGACAGGGGGGAACACTGAAGCTTTCTTT. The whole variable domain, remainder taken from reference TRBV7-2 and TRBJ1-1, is GAGVSQSPSNKVTEKGKDVELRCDPISGHTALYWYRQSLGQGLEFLIYFQGNSAPDKSGLPSDRFSAERTGGSVSTLTIQRTQQEDSAVYLCASRTGGNTEAFFGQGTRLTVV.

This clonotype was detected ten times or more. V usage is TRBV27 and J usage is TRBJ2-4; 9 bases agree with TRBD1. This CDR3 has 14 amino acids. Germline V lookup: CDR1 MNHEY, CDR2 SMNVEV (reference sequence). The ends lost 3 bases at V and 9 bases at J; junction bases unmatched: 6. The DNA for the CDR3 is TGTGCCAGCAGTTTGGGACAGGGACGGGGCATTCAGTACTTC. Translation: CASSLGQGRGIQYF.

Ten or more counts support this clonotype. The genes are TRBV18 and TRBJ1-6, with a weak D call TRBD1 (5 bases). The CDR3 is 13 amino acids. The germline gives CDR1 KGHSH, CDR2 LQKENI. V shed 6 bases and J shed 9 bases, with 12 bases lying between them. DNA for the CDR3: TGTGCCAGCTCCGACGGCGGGGGTTCACCCCTCCACTTT. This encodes CASSDGGGSPLHF. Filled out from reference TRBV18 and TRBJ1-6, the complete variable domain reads NAGVMQNPRHLVRRRGQEARLRCSPMKGHSHVYWYRQLPEEGLKFMVYLQKENIIDESGMPKERFSAEFPKEGPSILRIQQVVRGDSAAYFCASSDGGGSPLHFGNGTRLTVT.

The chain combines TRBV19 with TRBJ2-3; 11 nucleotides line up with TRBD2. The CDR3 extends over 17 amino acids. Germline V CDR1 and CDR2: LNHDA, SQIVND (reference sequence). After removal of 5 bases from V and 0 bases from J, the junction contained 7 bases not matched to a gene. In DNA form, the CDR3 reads TGTGCCAGTAGTGTTCCGGGACTAGCGGTGAGCACAGATACGCAGTATTTT. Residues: CASSVPGLAVSTDTQYF.

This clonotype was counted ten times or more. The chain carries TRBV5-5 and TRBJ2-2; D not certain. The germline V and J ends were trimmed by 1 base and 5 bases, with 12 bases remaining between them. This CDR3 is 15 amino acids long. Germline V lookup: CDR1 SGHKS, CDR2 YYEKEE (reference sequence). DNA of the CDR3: TGTGCCAGCAGCTTGTGGTCGGGCCGGACCGGGGAGCTGTTTTTT. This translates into CASSLWSGRTGELFF.

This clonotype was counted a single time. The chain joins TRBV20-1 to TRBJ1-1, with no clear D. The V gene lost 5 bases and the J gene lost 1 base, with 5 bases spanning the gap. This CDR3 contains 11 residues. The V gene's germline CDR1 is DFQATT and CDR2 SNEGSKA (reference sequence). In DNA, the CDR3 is TGCAGTGCTTGGGAGAACACTGAAGCTTTCTTT. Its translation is CSAWENTEAFF.

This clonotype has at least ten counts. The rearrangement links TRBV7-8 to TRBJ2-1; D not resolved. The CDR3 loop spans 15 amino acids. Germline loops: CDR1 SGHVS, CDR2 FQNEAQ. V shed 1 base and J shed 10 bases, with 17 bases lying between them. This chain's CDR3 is CASSLDLYSGQEQFF. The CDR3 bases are TGTGCCAGCAGCTTAGACCTTTACTCCGGCCAGGAGCAGTTCTTC.

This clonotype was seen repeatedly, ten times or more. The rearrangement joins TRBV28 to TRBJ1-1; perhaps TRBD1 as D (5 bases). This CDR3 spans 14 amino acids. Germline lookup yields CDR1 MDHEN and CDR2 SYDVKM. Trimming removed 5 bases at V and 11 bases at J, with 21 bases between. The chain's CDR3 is CASSPEGELKSAFF. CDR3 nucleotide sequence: TGTGCCAGCAGTCCGGAAGGGGAGCTCAAGTCGGCTTTCTTT.

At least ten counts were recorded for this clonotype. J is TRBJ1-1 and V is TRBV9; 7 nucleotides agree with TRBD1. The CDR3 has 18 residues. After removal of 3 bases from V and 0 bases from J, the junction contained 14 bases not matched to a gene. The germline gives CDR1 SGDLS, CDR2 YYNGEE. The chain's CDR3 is CASSALPPGQLMNTEAFF. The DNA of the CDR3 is TGTGCCAGCAGCGCCTTGCCTCCGGGACAGCTGATGAACACTGAAGCTTTCTTT.

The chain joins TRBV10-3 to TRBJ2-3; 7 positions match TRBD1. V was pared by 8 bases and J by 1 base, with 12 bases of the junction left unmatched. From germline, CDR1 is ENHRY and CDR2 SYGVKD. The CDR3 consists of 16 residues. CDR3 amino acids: CAIAAGGFSGTDTQYF. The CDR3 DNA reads TGTGCCATCGCGGCAGGGGGTTTCTCCGGCACAGATACGCAGTATTTT.

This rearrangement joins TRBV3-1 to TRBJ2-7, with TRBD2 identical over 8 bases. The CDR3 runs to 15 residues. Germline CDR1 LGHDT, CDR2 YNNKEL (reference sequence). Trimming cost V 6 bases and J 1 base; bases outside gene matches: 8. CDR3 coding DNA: TGTGCCAGCAGTCTTAGCGGGATAGGGTCCTACGAGCAGTACTTC. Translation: CASSLSGIGSYEQYF.

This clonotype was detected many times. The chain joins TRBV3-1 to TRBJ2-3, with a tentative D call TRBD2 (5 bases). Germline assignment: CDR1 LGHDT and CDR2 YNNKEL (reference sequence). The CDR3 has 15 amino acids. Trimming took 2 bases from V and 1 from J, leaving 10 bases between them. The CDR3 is CASSQSSRGTDTQYF. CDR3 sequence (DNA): TGTGCCAGCAGCCAATCCTCGCGGGGCACAGATACGCAGTATTTT.

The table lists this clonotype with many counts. CDR3 in amino acids: CASSERQGDWNEQFF. The CDR3 DNA reads as TGTGCCAGCTCTGAACGACAGGGGGATTGGAATGAGCAGTTCTTC. V and J are TRBV18 and TRBJ2-1, with TRBD1 matching over 9 bases. Germline lookup yields CDR1 KGHSH and CDR2 LQKENI. There are 15 residues in the CDR3. V shed 6 bases, J shed 7 bases, and the junction held 10 bases outside the gene matches.

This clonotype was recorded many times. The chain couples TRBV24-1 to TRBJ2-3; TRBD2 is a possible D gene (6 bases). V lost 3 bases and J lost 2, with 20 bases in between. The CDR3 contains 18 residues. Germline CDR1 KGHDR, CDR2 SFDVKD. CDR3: CATSDPTRGEGATDTQYF. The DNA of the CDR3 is TGTGCCACCAGTGATCCGACGCGGGGAGAAGGTGCCACAGATACGCAGTATTTT.

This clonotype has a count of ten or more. For the CDR3, the DNA is TGTGCCAGCAGTTTGGGTCATCACGAGCAGTACTTC. Its translation: CASSLGHHEQYF. The chain uses TRBV28 and TRBJ2-7; D not resolved. CDR1 is MDHEN and CDR2 is SYDVKM in the germline V gene. Trimming took 3 bases from V and 5 from J, leaving 8 bases between them. There are 12 residues in the CDR3.

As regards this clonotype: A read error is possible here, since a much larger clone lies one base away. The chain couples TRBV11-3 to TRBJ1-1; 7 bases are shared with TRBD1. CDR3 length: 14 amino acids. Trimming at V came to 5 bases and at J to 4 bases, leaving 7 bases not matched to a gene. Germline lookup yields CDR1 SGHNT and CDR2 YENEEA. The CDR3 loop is CASSQGQSCTEAFF. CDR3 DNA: TGTGCCAGCAGCCAGGGACAGAGCTGCACTGAAGCTTTCTTT.

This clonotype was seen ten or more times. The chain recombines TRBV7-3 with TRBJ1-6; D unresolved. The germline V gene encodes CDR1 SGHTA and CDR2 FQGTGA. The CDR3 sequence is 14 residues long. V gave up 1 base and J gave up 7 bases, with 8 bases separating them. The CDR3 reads CASSLKGTNSPLHF. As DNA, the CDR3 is TGTGCCAGCAGCTTAAAAGGAACAAATTCACCCCTCCACTTT.

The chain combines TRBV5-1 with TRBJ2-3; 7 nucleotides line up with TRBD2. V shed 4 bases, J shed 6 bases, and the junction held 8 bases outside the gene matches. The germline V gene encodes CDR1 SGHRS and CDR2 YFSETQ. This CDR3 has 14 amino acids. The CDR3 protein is CASSPDPAGDTQYF. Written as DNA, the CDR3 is TGCGCCAGCAGCCCAGACCCAGCGGGGGATACGCAGTATTTT.

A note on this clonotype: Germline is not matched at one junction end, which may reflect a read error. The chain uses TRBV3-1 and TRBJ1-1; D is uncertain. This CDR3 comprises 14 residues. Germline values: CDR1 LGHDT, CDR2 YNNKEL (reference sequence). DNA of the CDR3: TGCGCCAGCAGCCAAGCTGGGGTGGGCACTGAAGCTTTCTTT. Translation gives CASSQAGVGTEAFF.